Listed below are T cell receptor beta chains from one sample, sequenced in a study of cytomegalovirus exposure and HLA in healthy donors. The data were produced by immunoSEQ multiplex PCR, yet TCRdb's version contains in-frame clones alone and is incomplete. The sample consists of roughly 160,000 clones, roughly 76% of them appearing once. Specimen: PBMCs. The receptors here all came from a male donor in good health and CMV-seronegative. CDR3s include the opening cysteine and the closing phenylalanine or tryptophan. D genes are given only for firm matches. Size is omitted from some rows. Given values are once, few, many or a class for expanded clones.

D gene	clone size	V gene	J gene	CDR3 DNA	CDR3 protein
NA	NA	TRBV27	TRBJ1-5	TGTGCCAGCAGTTTACCGGGACACAAGGGAGATCAGCCCCAGCATTTT	CASSLPGHKGDQPQHF
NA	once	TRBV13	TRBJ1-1	TGTGCCAGCAGCGCCCCCGTGAGGGACACTGAAGCTTTCTTT	CASSAPVRDTEAFF
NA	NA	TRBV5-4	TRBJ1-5	TGTGCCAGCAGCTCAAATGGGGGCGCGGGCCAGCCCCAGCATTTT	CASSSNGGAGQPQHF
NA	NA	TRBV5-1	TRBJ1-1	TGCGCCAGCAGCTATGGAGGGAACACTGAAGCTTTCTTT	CASSYGGNTEAFF
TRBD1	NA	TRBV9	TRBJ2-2	TGTGCCAGCAGCCCCGAGGGACAGGGGAGAACCGGGGAGCTGTTTTTT	CASSPEGQGRTGELFF
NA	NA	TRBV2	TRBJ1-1	TGTGCCAGCAGCCCGAACAGGGTGGGCACTGAAGCTTTCTTT	CASSPNRVGTEAFF
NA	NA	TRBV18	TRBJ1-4	TGTGCCAGCTCACCACTTTCCGGGGTGACCACTAATGAAAAACTGTTTTTT	CASSPLSGVTTNEKLFF
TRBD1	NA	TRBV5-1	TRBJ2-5	TGCGCCAGCAGCTTGGATGGACAGGGCCCACCCCAAGAGATCCAGTACTTC	CASSLDGQGPPQEIQYF
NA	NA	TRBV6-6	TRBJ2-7	TGTGCCAGCAGTTACTCCACCTACGAGCAGTACTTC	CASSYSTYEQYF
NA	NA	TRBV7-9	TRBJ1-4	TGTGCCAGCAGCTTAGGCAACCGGGATGAAAAACTGTTTTTT	CASSLGNRDEKLFF
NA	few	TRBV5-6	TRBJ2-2	TGTGCCAGCAGCTTGGATCAGGGTTACACCGGGGAGCTGTTTTTT	CASSLDQGYTGELFF
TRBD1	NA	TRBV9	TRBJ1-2	TGTGCCAGCAGCGCAAACCCCGGGGGACAGTCGGCTGGCTACACCTTC	CASSANPGGQSAGYTF
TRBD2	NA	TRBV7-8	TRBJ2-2	TGTGCCAGCATCAGGACTAGCCCAAACACCGGGGAGCTGTTTTTT	CASIRTSPNTGELFF
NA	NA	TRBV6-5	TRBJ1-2	TGTGCCAGCAGTTACTCGAGAGGGTCAGGTGGCTACACCTTC	CASSYSRGSGGYTF
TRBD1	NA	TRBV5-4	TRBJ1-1	TGTGCCAGCAGCTTTACCGGGACAGCAAGAGAAGCTTTCTTT	CASSFTGTAREAFF
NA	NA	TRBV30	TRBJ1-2	TGTGCCTGGAGCCCCGGGGAGGGCTACACCTTC	CAWSPGEGYTF
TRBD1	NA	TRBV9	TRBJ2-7	TGTGCCAGCAGCGTAGGTCACAGGGGCTACGAGCAGTACTTC	CASSVGHRGYEQYF
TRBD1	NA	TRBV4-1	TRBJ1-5	TGCGCCAGCAGCTCGGGACAGGGGGCCCGGCAGCCCCAGCATTTT	CASSSGQGARQPQHF
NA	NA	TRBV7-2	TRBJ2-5	TGTGCCAGCAGCTCTTACCAAGAGACCCAGTACTTC	CASSSYQETQYF
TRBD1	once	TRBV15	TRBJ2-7	TGTGCCACCAGCAGGACCGGGACAGGGGACAACGAGCAGTACTTC	CATSRTGTGDNEQYF
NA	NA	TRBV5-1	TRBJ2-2	TGCGCCAGCAGCTTGGTAGTCCTTCCTAACACCGGGGAGCTGTTTTTT	CASSLVVLPNTGELFF
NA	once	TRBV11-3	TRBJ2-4	TGTGCCAGCAGCTTAGATCGCGGCAGGGGAGGGGAAAACATTCAGTACTTC	CASSLDRGRGGENIQYF
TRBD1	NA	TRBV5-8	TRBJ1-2	TGTGCCAGCCTCCGGACAGGGAGCTACGGCTACACCTTC	CASLRTGSYGYTF
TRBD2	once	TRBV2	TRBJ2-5	TGTGCCAGCAGCGCCTGGACTAGCGGGGAGGAGACCCAGTACTTC	CASSAWTSGEETQYF
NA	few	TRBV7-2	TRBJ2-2	TGTGCCAGCAGACACCTGAGGGCCGGGGAGCTGTTTTTT	CASRHLRAGELFF
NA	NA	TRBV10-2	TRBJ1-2	TGCGCCAGCGGGAGGGAGGCTAACTATGGCTACACCTTC	CASGREANYGYTF
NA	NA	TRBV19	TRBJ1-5	TGTGCCAGTAGTCTCCAGGGGAATCAGGGTCAGCCCCAGCATTTT	CASSLQGNQGQPQHF
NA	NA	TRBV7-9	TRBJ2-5	TGTGCCAGCAGTGAGAACCGGGACATTAACTTC	CASSENRDINF
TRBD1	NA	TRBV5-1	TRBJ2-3	TGCGCCAGCAGCTGGGGACAGCAGAGGGATACGCAGTATTTT	CASSWGQQRDTQYF
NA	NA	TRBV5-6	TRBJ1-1	TGTGCCAGCAGCTTGGATGTGGGTTTTGTCGGGGGGCTGACTGAAGCTTTCTTT	CASSLDVGFVGGLTEAFF
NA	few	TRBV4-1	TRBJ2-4	TGCGCCAGCAGCCAAGCTAGCAAAAACATTCAGTACTTC	CASSQASKNIQYF
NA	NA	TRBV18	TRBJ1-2	TGTGCCAGCTCACGGGGGACTACGAAATATGGCTACACCTTC	CASSRGTTKYGYTF
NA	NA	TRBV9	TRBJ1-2	TGTGCCAGCAGCGCTAACCTCGGGGGAATTCATGGCTACACCTTC	CASSANLGGIHGYTF
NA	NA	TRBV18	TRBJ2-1	TGTGCCAGCTCACCCAATGACAGGGAGCAGTTCTTC	CASSPNDREQFF
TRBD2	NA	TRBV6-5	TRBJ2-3	TGTGCCAGCAGTTACAACAAGCGGGGGCGCACAGATACGCAGTATTTT	CASSYNKRGRTDTQYF
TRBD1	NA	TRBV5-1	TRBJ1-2	TGCGCCAGCAGCCCGGGGGACAGAGACCGGGCTGGCTACACCTTC	CASSPGDRDRAGYTF
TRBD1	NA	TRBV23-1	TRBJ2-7	TGCGCCAGCAGTCAGCCGGGACAGAAGAGTTACGAGCAGTACTTC	CASSQPGQKSYEQYF
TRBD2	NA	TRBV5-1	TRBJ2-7	TGCGCCAGCAGCCTATGGGGCCTCGGGGGGAACGAGCAGTACTTC	CASSLWGLGGNEQYF
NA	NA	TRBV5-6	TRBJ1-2	TGTGCCAGCAGCTTGGAAGACAGAAACTATGGCTACACCTTC	CASSLEDRNYGYTF
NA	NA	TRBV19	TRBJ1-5	TGTGCCAGTAGTATTAGGGGCCAGGGGCCCCAGCATTTT	CASSIRGQGPQHF
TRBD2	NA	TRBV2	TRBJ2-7	TGTGCCAGCAGTGAAGCGGGACTAGCGGCTACCTACGAGCAGTACTTC	CASSEAGLAATYEQYF
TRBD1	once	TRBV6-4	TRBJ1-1	TGTGCCAGCAGGAGGACAGGGTTCACTGAAGCTTTCTTT	CASRRTGFTEAFF
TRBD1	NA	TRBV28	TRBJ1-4	TGTGCCAGCAGTTCCGGACAGGGGGCGGGTGAAAAACTGTTTTTT	CASSSGQGAGEKLFF
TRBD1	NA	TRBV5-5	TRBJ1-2	TGTGCCAGCAGCCGGGACAGCCCTAACTATGGCTACACCTTC	CASSRDSPNYGYTF
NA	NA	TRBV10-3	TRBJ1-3	TGTGCCATCAGTGAGTCGGCAGATTACTCTGGAAACACCATATATTTT	CAISESADYSGNTIYF
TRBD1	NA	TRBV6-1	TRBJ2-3	TGTGCCAGCAGTGAGGGACAGGGCTTCACAGATACGCAGTATTTT	CASSEGQGFTDTQYF
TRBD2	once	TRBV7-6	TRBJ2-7	TGTGCCAGCAGCTTAGGACTAGCGGGGGAATACTACGAGCAGTACTTC	CASSLGLAGEYYEQYF
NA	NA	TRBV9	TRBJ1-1	TGTGCCAGCAGCGTAGGGGGGGGGTCAACGAACACTGAAGCTTTCTTT	CASSVGGGSTNTEAFF
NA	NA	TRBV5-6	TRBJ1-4	TGTGCCAGCAGCTTGGTGGGCAGGACTAATGAAAAACTGTTTTTT	CASSLVGRTNEKLFF
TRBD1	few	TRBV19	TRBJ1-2	TGTGCCAGTAGTATAGGGACAGGCCATGCTGGCTACACCTTC	CASSIGTGHAGYTF
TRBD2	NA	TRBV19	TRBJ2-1	TGTGCCAGTAGTATGAAGGCGGGGGTGTTCTATGAGCAGTTCTTC	CASSMKAGVFYEQFF
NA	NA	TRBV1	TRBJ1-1	TGCACCAGCAGCCAGAGGACCGAACGAAAACAGGGGGGATCTACTGAAGCTTTCTTT	CTSSQRTERKQGGSTEAFF
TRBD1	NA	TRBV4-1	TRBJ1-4	TGCGCCAGCAGCCCCTTGGACAGGGCGTCTGAGGAAAAACTGTTTTTT	CASSPLDRASEEKLFF
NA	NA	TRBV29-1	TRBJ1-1	TGCAGCGTTGCGGATCGGACACCCACTGAAGCTTTCTTT	CSVADRTPTEAFF
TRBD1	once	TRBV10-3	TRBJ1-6	TGTGCCATCAGGCGGGGACAGAGCTCCTATAATTCACCCCTCCACTTT	CAIRRGQSSYNSPLHF
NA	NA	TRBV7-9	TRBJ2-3	TGTGCCAGCAGCTTAGCAGGAGGCCCCACAGATACGCAGTATTTT	CASSLAGGPTDTQYF
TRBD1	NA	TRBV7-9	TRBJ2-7	TGTGCCAGCAGCCCCGGACAGGGAGTATTGTTC	CASSPGQGVLF
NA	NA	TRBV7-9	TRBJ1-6	TGTGCCAGCAGCTTCGACACCTCGAATTCACCCCTCCACTTT	CASSFDTSNSPLHF
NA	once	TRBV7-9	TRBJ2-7	TGTGCCAGCAGCTCAACAGTGTCCTACGAGCAGTACTTC	CASSSTVSYEQYF
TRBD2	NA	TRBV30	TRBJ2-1	TGTGCCTGGAGTGTAAATAGCGGGGGACGGGATGAGCAGTTCTTC	CAWSVNSGGRDEQFF